The 15 T cell receptor beta chains presented below share a single source sample, sequenced in a study of spatial heterogeneity in lung cancer. TCRdb re-analysed the 5' RACE reads in MiXCR, keeping a single row per CDR3 protein. The repertoire holds about 45,000 distinct CDR3 sequences, with about 6.7% as singletons. Documented time point: sample taken at primary tumor resection. Sequencing was performed on whole RNA extracted from tumor and nontumor lung tissue, or from frozen PBMC, and the material was left unsorted. The sample consisted of PBMCs, taken at surgery. These receptors were taken from a female donor with early-stage non-small cell lung cancer.

This clonotype was recorded at least ten times. J is TRBJ1-6 and V is TRBV12-3 or TRBV12-4, with D possibly TRBD1 on 6 matching bases. The CDR3 is made up of 14 amino acids. V lost 7 bases, J lost 7 bases, and 14 bases lay in between. CDR3 in DNA: TGTGCCAGCACCACCGGACAGCACAATTCACCCCTCCACTTT. Protein sequence: CASTTGQHNSPLHF.

This rearrangement joins TRBV7-9 to TRBJ2-5; a possible D gene is TRBD1 (6 bases). Germline CDR1 and CDR2: SEHNR and FQNEAQ (reference sequence). Trimming removed 5 bases from V and 1 base from J, with 11 bases in between. The CDR3 runs to 14 residues. The CDR3 reads CASSLTGFQETQYF. The CDR3 nucleotides read TGTGCCAGCAGCCTCACAGGGTTCCAAGAGACCCAGTACTTC.

The J gene is TRBJ1-2, the V gene TRBV4-3; 7 nucleotides match TRBD1. Trimming took 2 bases from V and 8 from J; bases not matched to a gene: 5. Germline values: CDR1 LGHNA, CDR2 YSLEER. CDR3 length equals 13 residues. CDR3 in DNA: TGCGCCAGCAGCCAAACAGGGGTTGTCGGCTACACCTTC. It codes for CASSQTGVVGYTF.

The rearrangement uses TRBV7-3 and TRBJ2-6, with D unclear. Germline V CDR1 and CDR2: SGHTA, FQGTGA. V was clipped by 5 bases and J by 4 bases, with 15 bases between them. This CDR3 region has 16 residues. CDR3 amino acids: CASSRTDGAGANVLTF. The CDR3 nucleotides are TGTGCCAGCAGCCGAACCGACGGAGCCGGGGCCAACGTCCTGACTTTC.

This clonotype was observed a few times. The chain combines TRBV25-1 with TRBJ2-2; D remains unclear. The V gene's germline CDR1 is MGHDK and CDR2 SYGVNS. The CDR3 has 14 residues. V lost 1 base to trimming and J lost 2 bases, with 5 bases between them. CDR3 region: CASSESANTGELFF. Written as DNA, the CDR3 is TGTGCCAGCAGTGAATCAGCTAACACCGGGGAGCTGTTTTTT. The full variable domain, in which reference TRBV25-1 and TRBJ2-2 provide the parts outside the CDR3, is EADIYQTPRYLVIGTGKKITLECSQTMGHDKMYWYQQDPGMELHLIHYSYGVNSTEKGDLSSESTVSRIRTEHFPLTLESARPSHTSQYLCASSESANTGELFFGEGSRLTVL.

Ten or more counts support this clonotype. The V gene is TRBV6-5, the J gene TRBJ2-7; D call uncertain. The ends were cut back, 4 bases at V and 0 bases at J, with 4 bases in the middle. This CDR3 has 12 amino acids. Germline V gives CDR1 MNHEY, CDR2 SVGAGI. CDR3 amino acids: CASSSFSYEQYF. The CDR3 DNA sequence: TGTGCCAGCAGTTCCTTCTCCTACGAGCAGTACTTC.

This clonotype was counted between two and nine times. In nucleotides, the CDR3 is TGCAGTGCCCAACATCAACCGGGACAGGGGCCCGATGGCTACACCTTC. It encodes CSAQHQPGQGPDGYTF. The rearrangement joins TRBV20-1 to TRBJ1-2, with 10 positions matching TRBD1. The V segment lost 6 bases and the J segment 6 bases; nucleotides outside the gene matches: 16. Germline assignment: CDR1 DFQATT and CDR2 SNEGSKA (reference sequence). The CDR3 length is 16 residues.

This clonotype was seen at least ten times. The chain is built from TRBV4-1 and TRBJ2-5; 7 bases fit TRBD2. Germline values: CDR1 MGHRA, CDR2 YSYEKL. This CDR3 is 13 amino acids long. V was clipped by 2 bases and J by 4 bases; unmatched bases: 1. CDR3 bases: TGCGCCAGCAGCCAATTAGCGGGAGAGACCCAGTACTTC. Residues: CASSQLAGETQYF.

The chain has TRBV12-3 or TRBV12-4 and TRBJ1-6; possible D gene TRBD1, 5 bases. The CDR3 runs to 14 residues. Trimming removed 5 bases at V and 7 bases at J, with 12 bases between. CDR3 amino acids: CASSRAGLNSPLHF. The CDR3 DNA reads TGTGCCAGCAGTCGCGCAGGGCTGAATTCACCCCTCCACTTT.

The chain employs TRBV7-9 and TRBJ2-1, with D perhaps assigned TRBD1 or TRBD2 (5 bases each). Trimming removed 6 bases from V and 8 bases from J, with 11 bases in between. Germline lookup yields CDR1 SEHNR and CDR2 FQNEAQ (reference sequence). The CDR3 spans 12 residues. CDR3 in amino acids: CASSRVGDEQFF. Written as DNA, the CDR3 is TGTGCCAGCAGTCGAGTGGGGGATGAGCAGTTCTTC.

The chain has TRBV12-3 or TRBV12-4 and TRBJ2-5; 10 bases fit TRBD1. Unmatched junction bases numbered 3, after V lost 7 bases and J lost 4 bases. The CDR3 loop spans 13 amino acids. The CDR3 here is CASIRDRGETQYF. The CDR3 DNA follows: TGTGCCAGCATCCGGGACAGGGGAGAGACCCAGTACTTC.

This clonotype has ten or more counts. The chain has TRBV6-5 and TRBJ2-2, with D uncertain. The germline CDR1 and CDR2 sequences are MNHEY and SVGAGI. Trimming took off 0 bases at V and 0 bases at J, with 8 bases between the two ends. The CDR3 covers 16 residues. The CDR3 loop is CASSYSRRTNTGELFF. The CDR3 DNA reads TGTGCCAGCAGTTACTCCCGGCGTACGAACACCGGGGAGCTGTTTTTT.

In this sample, this clonotype turned up many times. The chain employs TRBV5-1 and TRBJ2-2, with D possibly being TRBD1 (7 bases). V was trimmed by 0 bases and J by 7 bases, leaving 19 bases between them. CDR3 length equals 17 residues. Per the germline V gene, CDR1 is SGHRS and CDR2 is YFSETQ. The DNA for the CDR3 is TGCGCCAGCAGCTTGGCCACGACAGGGAGGAATAGCGGGGAGCTGTTTTTT. Its translation: CASSLATTGRNSGELFF.

This clonotype was picked up a small number of times. The chain carries TRBV5-6 and TRBJ1-1; D is ambiguous. Per germline, CDR1 SGHDT and CDR2 YYEEEE. The CDR3 runs 15 residues. The V end was cut by 4 bases, the J end by 3 bases, with 16 bases between. The CDR3 bases are TGTGCCAGCAGCGGACGTGAGGAATCAGACACTGAAGCTTTCTTT. Translated: CASSGREESDTEAFF.

The table lists this clonotype with many counts. The chain couples TRBV14 to TRBJ2-3, with 8 bases lining up with TRBD2. The CDR3 extends over 15 amino acids. V lost 2 bases to trimming and J lost 7 bases; unmatched junction nucleotides: 8. CDR1 and CDR2 (germline): SGHDN, FVKESK. The CDR3 here is CASSQSLAGPNTQYF. The CDR3 DNA sequence: TGTGCCAGCAGCCAATCGTTAGCGGGGCCGAATACGCAGTATTTT.